The clone carrying this T cell receptor beta chain was seen at least ten times. Amplifying from RNA transcripts, the study obtained TCR beta CDR3 regions. After a first-round RT-PCR with HTBI primers, a second-round multiplex PCR was run. TCRdb reprocessed the multiplex PCR reads with MiXCR, giving one entry per CDR3 protein. The sample has around 1.1 million distinct CDR3 sequences, 35% to 40% seen once. The CDR3 covers 15 residues. The V end was cut by 0 bases, the J end by 8 bases, with 16 bases between. Germline V lookup: CDR1 MNHNY, CDR2 SVGAGI (reference sequence). These data are taken from a study of Graves' ophthalmopathy and Graves' hyperthyroidism.

The sample taken for sequencing was peripheral blood or thyroid tissue (not recorded which). The origin of this receptor is an adult man with Graves' hyperthyroidism. This sequence joins TRBV6-6 and TRBJ1-1; D gene ambiguous. The CDR3 nucleotides read TGTGCCAGCAGTTACTCCCCGGGCGGGGAACGGGAAGCTTTCTTT. This codes for CASSYSPGGEREAFF.